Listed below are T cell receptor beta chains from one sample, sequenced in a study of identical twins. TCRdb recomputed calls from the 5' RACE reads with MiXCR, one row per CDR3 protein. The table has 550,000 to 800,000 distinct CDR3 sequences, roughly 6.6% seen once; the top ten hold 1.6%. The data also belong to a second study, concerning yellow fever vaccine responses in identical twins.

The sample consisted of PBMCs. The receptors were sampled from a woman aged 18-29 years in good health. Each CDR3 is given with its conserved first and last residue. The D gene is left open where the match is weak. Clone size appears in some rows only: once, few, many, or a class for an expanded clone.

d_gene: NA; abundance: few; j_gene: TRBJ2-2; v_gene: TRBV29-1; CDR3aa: CSVEDIYKNTGELFF; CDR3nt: TGCAGCGTTGAAGATATTTACAAGAACACCGGGGAGCTGTTTTTT
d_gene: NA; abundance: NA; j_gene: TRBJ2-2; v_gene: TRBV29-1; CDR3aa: CSVVGFSDTGELFF; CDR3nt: TGCAGCGTTGTGGGGTTTTCGGACACCGGGGAGCTGTTTTTT
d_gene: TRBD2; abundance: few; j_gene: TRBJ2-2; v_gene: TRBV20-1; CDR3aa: CSARDPGLAGGPGTGELFF; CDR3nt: TGCAGTGCTAGAGACCCGGGACTAGCGGGGGGGCCGGGCACCGGGGAGCTGTTTTTT
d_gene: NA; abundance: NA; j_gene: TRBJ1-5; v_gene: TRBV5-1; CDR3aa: CASSLGGLSYQPQHF; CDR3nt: TGCGCCAGCAGCTTGGGGGGTTTATCCTATCAGCCCCAGCATTTT
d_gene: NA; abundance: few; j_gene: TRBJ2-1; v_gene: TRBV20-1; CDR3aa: CSARVLENEQFF; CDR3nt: TGCAGTGCTAGGGTATTAGAGAATGAGCAGTTCTTC
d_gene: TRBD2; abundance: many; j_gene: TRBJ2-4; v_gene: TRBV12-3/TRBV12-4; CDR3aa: CASSPGLAGGIQYF; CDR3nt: TGTGCCAGCAGCCCGGGACTAGCGGGAGGCATTCAGTACTTC
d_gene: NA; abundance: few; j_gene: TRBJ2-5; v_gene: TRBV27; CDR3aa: CASKGRPQGWEETQYF; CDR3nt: TGTGCCAGCAAGGGAAGGCCGCAGGGGTGGGAAGAGACCCAGTACTTC
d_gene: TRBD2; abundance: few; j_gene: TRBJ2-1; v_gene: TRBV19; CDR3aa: CASSIGRGGFYNEQFF; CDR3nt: TGTGCCAGTAGTATAGGGCGGGGGGGCTTCTACAATGAGCAGTTCTTC
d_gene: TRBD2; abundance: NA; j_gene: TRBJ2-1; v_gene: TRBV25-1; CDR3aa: CASSGASGRTGEQFF; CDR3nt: TGTGCCAGCAGCGGGGCAAGCGGGAGGACCGGGGAGCAGTTCTTC
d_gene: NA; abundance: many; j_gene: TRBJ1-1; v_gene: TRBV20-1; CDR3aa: CSARDQAVRNTEAFF; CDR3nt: TGCAGTGCTAGAGATCAGGCCGTGAGGAACACTGAAGCTTTCTTT
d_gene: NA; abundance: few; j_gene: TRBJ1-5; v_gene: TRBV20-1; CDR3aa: CSAHSRDGNQPQHF; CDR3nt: TGCAGTGCACACTCTAGGGACGGCAATCAGCCCCAGCATTTT
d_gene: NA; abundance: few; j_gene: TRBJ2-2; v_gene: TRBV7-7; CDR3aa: CASSLLTGAVTGELFF; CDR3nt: TGTGCCAGCAGCTTATTAACGGGAGCGGTCACCGGGGAGCTGTTTTTT
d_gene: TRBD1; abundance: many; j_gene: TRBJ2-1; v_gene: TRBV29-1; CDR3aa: CSVEDSGTGYNEQFF; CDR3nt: TGCAGCGTTGAAGATTCGGGGACAGGTTACAATGAGCAGTTCTTC
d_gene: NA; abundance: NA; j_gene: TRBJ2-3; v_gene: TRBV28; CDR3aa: CASSPRGEPTDTQYF; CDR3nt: TGTGCCAGCAGCCCGCGGGGAGAACCCACAGATACGCAGTATTTT
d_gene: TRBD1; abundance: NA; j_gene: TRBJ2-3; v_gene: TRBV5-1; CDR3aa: CASSFRDRGQDTQYF; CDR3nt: TGCGCCAGCAGCTTCCGGGACAGGGGGCAAGATACGCAGTATTTT
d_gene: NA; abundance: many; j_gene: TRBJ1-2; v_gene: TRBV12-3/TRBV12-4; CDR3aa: CASSGKGPGYTF; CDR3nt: TGTGCCAGCAGCGGCAAGGGTCCTGGCTACACCTTC
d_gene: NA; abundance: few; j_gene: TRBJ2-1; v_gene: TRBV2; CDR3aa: CALRGGSYNEQFF; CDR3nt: TGTGCCCTAAGGGGGGGTTCCTACAATGAGCAGTTCTTC
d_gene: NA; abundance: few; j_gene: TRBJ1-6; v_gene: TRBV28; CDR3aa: CASSPWTNSPLHF; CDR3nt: TGTGCCAGCAGTCCGTGGACAAATTCACCCCTCCACTTT
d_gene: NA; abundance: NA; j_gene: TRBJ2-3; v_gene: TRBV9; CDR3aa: CASSPRTGPAGDTQYF; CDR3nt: TGTGCCAGCAGCCCCCGTACCGGGCCTGCGGGAGATACGCAGTATTTT
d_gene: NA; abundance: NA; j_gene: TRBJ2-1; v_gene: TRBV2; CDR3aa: CASSEKGAGVLDEQFF; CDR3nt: TGTGCCAGCAGTGAAAAGGGGGCGGGAGTACTCGATGAGCAGTTCTTC
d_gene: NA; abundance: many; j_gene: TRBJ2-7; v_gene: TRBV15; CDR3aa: CATSREGGTPYEQYF; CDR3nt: TGTGCCACCAGCAGAGAAGGTGGGACACCGTACGAGCAGTACTTC
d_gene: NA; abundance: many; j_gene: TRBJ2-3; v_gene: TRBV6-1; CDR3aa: CASSPFQIPTDTQYF; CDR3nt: TGTGCCAGCAGTCCCTTCCAGATACCCACAGATACGCAGTATTTT
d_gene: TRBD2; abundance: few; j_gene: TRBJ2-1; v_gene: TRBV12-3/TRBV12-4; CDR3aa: CASSFGRGLAESSYNEQFF; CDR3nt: TGTGCCAGCAGTTTTGGGCGCGGACTAGCCGAAAGCTCCTACAATGAGCAGTTCTTC
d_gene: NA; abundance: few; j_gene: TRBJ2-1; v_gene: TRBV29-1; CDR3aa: CSVEGGRESNEQFF; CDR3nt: TGCAGCGTTGAAGGTGGGCGGGAAAGCAATGAGCAGTTCTTC
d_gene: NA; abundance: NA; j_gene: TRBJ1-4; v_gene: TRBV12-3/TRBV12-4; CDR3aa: CASSPGPSFATNEKLFF; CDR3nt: TGTGCCAGCAGCCCGGGTCCCTCATTTGCAACTAATGAAAAACTGTTTTTT